This TCR beta chain was sequenced in a study of blood T cell repertoires in COVID-19. Germline V gene sequence: CDR1 KGHSH, CDR2 LQKENI. The CDR3 has 13 amino acids. V was pared by 3 bases and J by 9 bases, with 12 bases between. Method: immunoSEQ multiplex PCR; TCRdb's copy keeps in-frame clones and lacks some. The repertoire has 35,000 to 55,000 clones, around nine tenths of them found once; the top ten carry around 15%. The V gene is TRBV18, the J gene TRBJ1-5, with D hard to call. Sequenced input: peripheral blood. This clonotype originated in a human donor in a cohort sampled during active COVID-19. CDR3: CASSPGVGGPQHF. The CDR3 DNA is TGTGCCAGCTCACCTGGGGTTGGAGGGCCCCAGCATTTT.